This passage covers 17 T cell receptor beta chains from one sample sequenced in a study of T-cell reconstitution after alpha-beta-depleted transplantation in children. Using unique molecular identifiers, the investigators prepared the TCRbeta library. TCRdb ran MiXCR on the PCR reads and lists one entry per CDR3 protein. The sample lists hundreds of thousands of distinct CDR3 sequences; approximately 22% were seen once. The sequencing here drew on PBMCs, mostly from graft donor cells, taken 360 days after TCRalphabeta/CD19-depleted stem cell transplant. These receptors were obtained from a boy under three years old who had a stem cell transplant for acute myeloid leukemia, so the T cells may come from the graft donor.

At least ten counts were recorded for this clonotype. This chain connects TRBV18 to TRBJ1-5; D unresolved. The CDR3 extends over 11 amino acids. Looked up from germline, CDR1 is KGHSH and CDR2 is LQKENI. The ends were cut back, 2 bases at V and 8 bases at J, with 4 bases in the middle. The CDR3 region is CASSPKEPQHF. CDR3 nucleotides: TGTGCCAGCTCACCAAAGGAGCCCCAGCATTTT.

The CDR3 reads CAIRGGGFSYEQYF. CDR3 nucleotide sequence: TGTGCCATCAGGGGCGGGGGGTTCTCGTACGAGCAGTACTTC. This chain links TRBV10-3 with TRBJ2-7; 8 nucleotides agree with TRBD2. This CDR3 has 14 residues. V lost 6 bases, J lost 4 bases, and 8 bases stayed unmatched. Germline CDR1 is ENHRY and CDR2 is SYGVKD.

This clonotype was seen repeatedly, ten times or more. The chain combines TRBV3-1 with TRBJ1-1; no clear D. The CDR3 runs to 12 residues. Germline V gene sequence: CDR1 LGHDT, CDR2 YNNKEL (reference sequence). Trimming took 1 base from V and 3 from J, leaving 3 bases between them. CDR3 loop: CASSQADTEAFF. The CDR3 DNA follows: TGTGCCAGCAGCCAAGCAGACACTGAAGCTTTCTTT. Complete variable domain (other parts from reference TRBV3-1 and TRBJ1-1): DTAVSQTPKYLVTQMGNDKSIKCEQNLGHDTMYWYKQDSKKFLKIMFSYNNKELIINETVPNRFSPKSPDKAHLNLHINSLELGDSAVYFCASSQADTEAFFGQGTRLTVV.

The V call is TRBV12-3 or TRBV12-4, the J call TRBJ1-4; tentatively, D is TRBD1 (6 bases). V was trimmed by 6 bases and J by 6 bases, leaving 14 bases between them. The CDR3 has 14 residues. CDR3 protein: CASRLSGADEKLFF. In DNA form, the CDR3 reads TGTGCCAGCAGGCTCTCGGGGGCGGATGAAAAACTGTTTTTT.

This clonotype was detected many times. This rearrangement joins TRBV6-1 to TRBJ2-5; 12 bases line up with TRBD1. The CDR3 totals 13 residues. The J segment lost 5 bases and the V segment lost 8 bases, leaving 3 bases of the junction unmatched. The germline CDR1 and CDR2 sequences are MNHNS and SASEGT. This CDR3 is CASGTGGYETQYF. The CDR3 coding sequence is TGTGCCAGCGGGACAGGGGGCTATGAGACCCAGTACTTC.

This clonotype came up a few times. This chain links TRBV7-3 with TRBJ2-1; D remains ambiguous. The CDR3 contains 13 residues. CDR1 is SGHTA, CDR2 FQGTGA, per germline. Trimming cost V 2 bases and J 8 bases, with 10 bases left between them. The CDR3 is CASSLLAADEQFF. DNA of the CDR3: TGTGCCAGCAGCTTACTTGCAGCCGATGAGCAGTTCTTC.

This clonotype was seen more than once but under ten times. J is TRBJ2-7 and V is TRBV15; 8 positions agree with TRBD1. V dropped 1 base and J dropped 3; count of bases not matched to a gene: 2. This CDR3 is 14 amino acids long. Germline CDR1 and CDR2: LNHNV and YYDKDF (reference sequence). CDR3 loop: CATSRVDRDYEQYF. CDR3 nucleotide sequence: TGTGCCACCAGCAGAGTGGACAGGGACTACGAGCAGTACTTC.

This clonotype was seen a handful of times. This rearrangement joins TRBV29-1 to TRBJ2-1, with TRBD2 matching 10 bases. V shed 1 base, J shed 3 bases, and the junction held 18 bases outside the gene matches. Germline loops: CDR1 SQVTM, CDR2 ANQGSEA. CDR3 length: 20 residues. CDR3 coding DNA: TGCAGCGTTGAAGCTCCGGGACAGAATATAGCGGGGGGCCACTACAATGAGCAGTTCTTC. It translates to CSVEAPGQNIAGGHYNEQFF.

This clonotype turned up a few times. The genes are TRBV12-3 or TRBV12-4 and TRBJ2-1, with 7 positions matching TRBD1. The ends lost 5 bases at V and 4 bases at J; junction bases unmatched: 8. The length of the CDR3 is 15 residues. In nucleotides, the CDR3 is TGTGCCAGCAGTCGCCCGGGACAGCCATACAATGAGCAGTTCTTC. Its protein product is CASSRPGQPYNEQFF.

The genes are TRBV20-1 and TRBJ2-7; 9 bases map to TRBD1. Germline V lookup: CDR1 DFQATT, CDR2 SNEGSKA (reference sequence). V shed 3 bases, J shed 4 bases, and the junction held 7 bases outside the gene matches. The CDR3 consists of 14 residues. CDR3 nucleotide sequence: TGCAGTGCTAGTCCACAGGGGGCTTTATACGAGCAGTACGTC. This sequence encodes CSASPQGALYEQYV.

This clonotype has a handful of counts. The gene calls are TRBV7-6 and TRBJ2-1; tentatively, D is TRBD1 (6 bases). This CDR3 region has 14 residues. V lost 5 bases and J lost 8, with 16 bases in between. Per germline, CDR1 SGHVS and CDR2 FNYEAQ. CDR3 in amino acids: CASSGGTGTHEQFF. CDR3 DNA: TGTGCCAGCAGCGGAGGTACAGGGACCCATGAGCAGTTCTTC.

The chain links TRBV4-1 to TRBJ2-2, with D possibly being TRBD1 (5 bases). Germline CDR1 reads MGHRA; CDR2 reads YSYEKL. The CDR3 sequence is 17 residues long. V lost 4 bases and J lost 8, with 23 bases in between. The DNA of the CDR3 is TGCGCCAGCAGCCGGAACGAAGGGGCAGGGATGTGGGGGGAGCTGTTTTTT. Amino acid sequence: CASSRNEGAGMWGELFF.

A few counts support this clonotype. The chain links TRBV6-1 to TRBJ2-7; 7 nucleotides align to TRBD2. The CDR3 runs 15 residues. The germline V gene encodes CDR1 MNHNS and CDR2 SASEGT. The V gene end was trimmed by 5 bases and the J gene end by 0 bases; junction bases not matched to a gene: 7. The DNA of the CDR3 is TGTGCCAGCAGTAAGACTAGCCAGGGCTCCTACGAGCAGTACGTC. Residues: CASSKTSQGSYEQYV.

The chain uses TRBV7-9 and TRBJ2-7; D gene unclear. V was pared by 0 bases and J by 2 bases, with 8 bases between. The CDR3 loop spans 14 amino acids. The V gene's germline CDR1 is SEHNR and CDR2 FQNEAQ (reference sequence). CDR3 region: CASSLAVTPYEQYF. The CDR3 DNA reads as TGTGCCAGCAGCTTAGCGGTCACCCCCTACGAGCAGTACTTC.

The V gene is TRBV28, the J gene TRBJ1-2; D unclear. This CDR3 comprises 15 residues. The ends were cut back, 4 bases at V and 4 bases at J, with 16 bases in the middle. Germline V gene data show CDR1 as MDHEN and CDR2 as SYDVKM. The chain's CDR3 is CASSSLDESGYGYTF. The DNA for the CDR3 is TGTGCCAGCAGTTCCCTCGACGAGTCGGGCTATGGCTACACCTTC.

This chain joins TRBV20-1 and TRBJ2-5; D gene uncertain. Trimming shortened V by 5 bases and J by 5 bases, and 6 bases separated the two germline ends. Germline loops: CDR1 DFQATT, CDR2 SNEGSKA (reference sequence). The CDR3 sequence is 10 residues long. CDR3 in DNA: TGCAGTGCTGCTGGGGAGACCCAGTACTTC. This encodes CSAAGETQYF.

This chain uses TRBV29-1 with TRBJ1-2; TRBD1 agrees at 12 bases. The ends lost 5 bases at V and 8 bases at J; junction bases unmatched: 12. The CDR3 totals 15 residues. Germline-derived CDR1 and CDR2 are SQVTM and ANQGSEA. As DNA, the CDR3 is TGCAGCGTTCCTTACTTCGGGACAGGGGGCTTCGGCTACACCTTC. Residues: CSVPYFGTGGFGYTF.